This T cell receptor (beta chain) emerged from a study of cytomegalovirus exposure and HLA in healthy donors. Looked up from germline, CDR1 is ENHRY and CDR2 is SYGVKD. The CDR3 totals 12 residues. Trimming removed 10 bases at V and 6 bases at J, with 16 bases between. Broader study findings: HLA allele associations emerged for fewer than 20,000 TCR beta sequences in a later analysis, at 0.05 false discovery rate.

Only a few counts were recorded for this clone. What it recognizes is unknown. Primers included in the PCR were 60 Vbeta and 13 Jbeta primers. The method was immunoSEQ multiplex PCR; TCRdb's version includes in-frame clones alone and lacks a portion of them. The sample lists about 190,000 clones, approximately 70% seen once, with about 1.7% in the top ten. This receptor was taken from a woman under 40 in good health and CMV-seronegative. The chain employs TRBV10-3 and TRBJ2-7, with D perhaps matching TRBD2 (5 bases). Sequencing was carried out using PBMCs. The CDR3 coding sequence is TGTGCCACAAGAGCCGGGGATTTCGAGCAGTACTTC. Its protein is CATRAGDFEQYF.